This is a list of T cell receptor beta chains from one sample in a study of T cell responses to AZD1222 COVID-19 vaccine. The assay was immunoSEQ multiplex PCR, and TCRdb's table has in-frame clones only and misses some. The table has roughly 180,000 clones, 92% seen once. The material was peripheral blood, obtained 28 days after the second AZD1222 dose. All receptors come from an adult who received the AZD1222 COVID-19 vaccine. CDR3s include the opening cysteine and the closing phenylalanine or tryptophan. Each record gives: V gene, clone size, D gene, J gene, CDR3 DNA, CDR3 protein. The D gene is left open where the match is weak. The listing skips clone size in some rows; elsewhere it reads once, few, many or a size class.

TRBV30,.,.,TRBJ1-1,TGTGCCTGGAGTGGCGAGCAGGGTTCGAACACTGAAGCTTTCTTT,CAWSGEQGSNTEAFF
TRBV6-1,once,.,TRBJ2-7,TGTGCCAGCAGTGAAGAGGGAATAATCTCCTACGAGCAGTACTTC,CASSEEGIISYEQYF
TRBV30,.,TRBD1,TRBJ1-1,TGTGCCTGGAGTCTAGCAGGGGGCTCTCGAGCTTTCTTT,CAWSLAGGSRAFF
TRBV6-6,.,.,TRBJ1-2,TGTGCCAGCAAGGACAGCGATCTTTATGGCTACACCTTC,CASKDSDLYGYTF
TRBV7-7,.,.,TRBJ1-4,TGTGCTAGCAGTTTGGGGCCACAGAGAACTAATGAAAAACTGTTTTTT,CASSLGPQRTNEKLFF
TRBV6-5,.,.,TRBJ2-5,TGTGCCAGCAGTCTCCAAGAGACCCAGTACTTC,CASSLQETQYF
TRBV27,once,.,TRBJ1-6,TGTGCCAGCAGTGCCCATGAGATTTGGGGGTATAATTCACCCCTCCACTTT,CASSAHEIWGYNSPLHF
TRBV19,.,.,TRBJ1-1,TGTGCCAGTAGCTACAGGACCACCGGGACAGCTTTCTTT,CASSYRTTGTAFF
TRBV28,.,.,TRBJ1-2,TGTGCCAGCAACTTACCCGCCGGTGGCTACACCTTC,CASNLPAGGYTF
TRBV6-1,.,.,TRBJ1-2,TGTGCCAGCAGTGAAGTTATAGGGCCCCGGGGCCACTATGGCTACACCTTC,CASSEVIGPRGHYGYTF
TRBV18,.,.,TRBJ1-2,TGTGCCAGTGGTTTAGACTATGGCTACACCTTC,CASGLDYGYTF
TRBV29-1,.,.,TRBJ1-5,TGCAGCGTGTGGGACGGCGTTTATAGCAATCAGCCCCAGCATTTT,CSVWDGVYSNQPQHF
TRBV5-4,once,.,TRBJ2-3,TGTGCCAGCAGTTTAGCGGTCCCCGCAGATACGCAGTATTTT,CASSLAVPADTQYF
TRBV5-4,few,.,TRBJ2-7,TGTGCCAGCAGCTGGGCGGAGGACACGGAGCAGTACTTC,CASSWAEDTEQYF
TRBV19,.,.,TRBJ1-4,TGTGCCAGTAGTATGGGGACAAAGGGTGAAAAACTGTTTTTT,CASSMGTKGEKLFF
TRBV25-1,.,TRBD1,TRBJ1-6,TGTGCCAGCAGTAGAGGGGGCTGGGCACCCCTCCACTTT,CASSRGGWAPLHF
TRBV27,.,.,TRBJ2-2,TGTGCCAGCAGTGGGGACATGAACACCGGGGAGCTGTTTTTT,CASSGDMNTGELFF
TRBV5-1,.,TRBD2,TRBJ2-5,TGCGCCACTACGACTAGCGGGGGGCGTGGAGAGACCCAGTACTTC,CATTTSGGRGETQYF
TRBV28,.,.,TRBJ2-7,TGTGCCAGTCAAGGGTCCGGGGGGCCCGTCGAGCAGTACTTC,CASQGSGGPVEQYF
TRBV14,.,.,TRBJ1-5,TGTGCCAGCAGCCAGCTACACCTGGCAAGAACCTATAGCAATCAGCCCCAGCATTTT,CASSQLHLARTYSNQPQHF
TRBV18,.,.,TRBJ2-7,TGTGCCAGCTCCGTGGGCAGCTCCTACGAGCAGTACTTC,CASSVGSSYEQYF
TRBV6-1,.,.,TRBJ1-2,TGTGCCAGCAGTGAATCGGGAGCAGCGGGCTATGGCTACACCTTC,CASSESGAAGYGYTF
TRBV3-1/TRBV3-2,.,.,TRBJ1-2,TGTGCCAGCAGCCAAGGGCGGGGCACATCTGCTAACTATGGCTACACCTTC,CASSQGRGTSANYGYTF